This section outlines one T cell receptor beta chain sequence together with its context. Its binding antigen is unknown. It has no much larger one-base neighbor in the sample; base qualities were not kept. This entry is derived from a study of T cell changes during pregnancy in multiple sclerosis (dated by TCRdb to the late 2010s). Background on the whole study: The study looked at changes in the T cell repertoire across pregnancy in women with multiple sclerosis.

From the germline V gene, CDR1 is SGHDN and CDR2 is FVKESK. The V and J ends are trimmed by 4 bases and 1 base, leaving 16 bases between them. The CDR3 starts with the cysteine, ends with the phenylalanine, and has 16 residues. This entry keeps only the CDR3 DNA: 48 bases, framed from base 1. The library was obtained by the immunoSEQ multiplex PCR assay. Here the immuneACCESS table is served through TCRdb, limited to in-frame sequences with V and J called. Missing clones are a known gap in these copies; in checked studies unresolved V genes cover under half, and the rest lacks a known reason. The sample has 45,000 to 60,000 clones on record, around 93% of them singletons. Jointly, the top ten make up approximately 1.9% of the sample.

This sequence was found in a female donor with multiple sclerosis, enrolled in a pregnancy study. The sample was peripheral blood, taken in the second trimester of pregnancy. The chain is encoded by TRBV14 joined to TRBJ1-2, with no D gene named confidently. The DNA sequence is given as TGTGCCAGCAGCCTCTATTCTGCGGGGAGTAACTATGGCTACACCTTC. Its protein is CASSLYSAGSNYGYTF.